The 32 T cell receptor beta chains below were found in one sample sequenced in a study of blood T cells in healthy people across ages. The use of a sample-barcoded 5' primer and a J-beta primer mix characterized a second PCR of roughly 7 to 11 cycles. TCRdb passed the 5' RACE reads through MiXCR, listing each CDR3 protein once. The sample yields about 800,000 distinct CDR3 sequences, roughly 60% seen once. The sample taken for sequencing was blood. These receptors originate from a man aged 30-40 years in good health.

This clonotype was counted only a few times. The genes are TRBV29-1 and TRBJ2-6, with TRBD1 identical over 7 bases. The CDR3 extends over 14 amino acids. V lost 3 bases and J lost 2; bases outside the gene matches: 1. Germline values: CDR1 SQVTM, CDR2 ANQGSEA. The CDR3 is CSVDQGAGANVLTF. CDR3 DNA: TGCAGCGTTGATCAGGGGGCTGGGGCCAACGTCCTGACTTTC.

This clonotype was counted ten times or more. V and J are TRBV20-1 and TRBJ2-5; D call uncertain. The CDR3 is made up of 13 amino acids. Germline lookup yields CDR1 DFQATT and CDR2 SNEGSKA (reference sequence). V was clipped by 6 bases and J by 4 bases, with 15 bases between them. For the CDR3, the DNA is TGCAGTGCCACCCCCAGCTTGAGAGAGACCCAGTACTTC. Translated: CSATPSLRETQYF.

V usage is TRBV10-3 and J usage is TRBJ2-7; 12 bases are a match to TRBD2. The CDR3 covers 17 residues. V trimming: 4 bases; J trimming: 1 base; junction bases outside the gene matches: 8. CDR1 is ENHRY and CDR2 is SYGVKD in the germline V gene. CDR3: CAISATSGGSASYEQYF. The CDR3 DNA reads TGTGCCATCAGTGCAACTAGCGGGGGGTCAGCATCCTACGAGCAGTACTTC.

The rearrangement links TRBV30 to TRBJ1-4; D remains ambiguous. Germline V gene data show CDR1 as GTSNPN and CDR2 as SVGIG (reference sequence). The CDR3 loop spans 12 amino acids. The germline V and J ends were trimmed by 0 bases and 7 bases, with 6 bases remaining between them. CDR3: CAWSVMGEKLFF. CDR3 DNA: TGTGCCTGGAGTGTCATGGGTGAAAAACTGTTTTTT.

This chain links TRBV20-1 with TRBJ2-3; 7 bases line up with TRBD2. The CDR3 runs to 13 residues. Germline CDR1 reads DFQATT; CDR2 reads SNEGSKA (reference sequence). Trimming removed 4 bases from V and 2 bases from J; junction bases left unmatched: 3. Written as DNA, the CDR3 is TGCAGTGCTACTAGCGGAGCCACAGATACGCAGTATTTT. As protein: CSATSGATDTQYF.

This chain uses TRBV7-9 with TRBJ2-4; tentative D call: TRBD1 (6 bases). Deletions cut 6 bases from V and 0 bases from J, with 12 bases between. The CDR3 is 15 amino acids. The V gene's germline CDR1 is SEHNR and CDR2 FQNEAQ (reference sequence). The CDR3 is CASRPTGLAKNIQYF. In DNA form, the CDR3 reads TGTGCCAGCAGGCCTACAGGGTTAGCCAAAAACATTCAGTACTTC.

This rearrangement joins TRBV7-2 to TRBJ2-7, with a weak D call TRBD2 (7 bases). The CDR3 spans 14 residues. V gave up 3 bases and J gave up 5 bases, with 14 bases separating them. Germline CDR1 and CDR2: SGHTA and FQGNSA. CDR3 nucleotides: TGTGCCAGCAGCTTGGGGGGGCCTCAGAACGAGCAGTACTTC. It codes for CASSLGGPQNEQYF.

This sequence joins TRBV6-1 and TRBJ2-3, with 10 bases aligning to TRBD2. The length of the CDR3 is 18 residues. The germline V gene encodes CDR1 MNHNS and CDR2 SASEGT. The V gene end was trimmed by 5 bases and the J gene end by 6 bases; junction bases not matched to a gene: 17. Here the CDR3 DNA reads TGTGCCAGCAGTCGAGCAAACCTACTAGCGGGGAGGGATGATACGCAGTATTTT. Protein product: CASSRANLLAGRDDTQYF.

This clonotype was detected only a few times. V gene TRBV5-8 combines with J gene TRBJ1-1; D gene uncertain. V lost 1 base, J lost 4 bases, and 11 bases lay in between. This CDR3 is built from 14 residues. Germline V lookup: CDR1 SGHTS, CDR2 YDEGEE. This CDR3 is CASSLPPLGTEAFF. DNA of the CDR3: TGTGCCAGCAGCTTGCCCCCCCTAGGCACTGAAGCTTTCTTT.

In this sample, this clonotype turned up once. The rearrangement joins TRBV5-6 to TRBJ1-1; 7 bases align to TRBD1. Per germline, CDR1 SGHDT and CDR2 YYEEEE. V lost 3 bases and J lost 11; bases outside the gene matches: 10. The CDR3 runs 13 residues. The CDR3 loop is CASSSQGPRGAFF. In DNA form, the CDR3 reads TGTGCCAGCAGCTCACAGGGGCCTCGAGGCGCTTTCTTT.

The chain joins TRBV10-3 to TRBJ1-2; weak D call: TRBD1 (5 bases). From germline, CDR1 is ENHRY and CDR2 SYGVKD. The germline V and J ends were trimmed by 4 bases and 8 bases, with 14 bases remaining between them. The CDR3 spans 13 residues. CDR3 bases: TGTGCCATCAGTGGCCAAGGCAGGGAAGGCTACACCTTC. Protein product: CAISGQGREGYTF.

There are a few counts of this clonotype. The CDR3 region has the DNA TGCGCCAGCAAGGGGGAAGAGGACCTCCACTTT. This sequence encodes CASKGEEDLHF. The rearrangement uses TRBV5-1 and TRBJ1-6; D is perhaps TRBD1 (6 bases). Trimming left V 6 bases short and J 15 bases short, with 13 bases between. Germline CDR1 and CDR2: SGHRS and YFSETQ. The CDR3 has 11 amino acids.

This chain uses TRBV3-1 with TRBJ2-7; tentatively, D is TRBD2 (6 bases). The CDR3 totals 14 residues. V shed 2 bases and J shed 7 bases, with 15 bases lying between them. Looked up from germline, CDR1 is LGHDT and CDR2 is YNNKEL (reference sequence). The CDR3 protein is CASSQLATEWEQYF. CDR3 DNA: TGTGCCAGCAGCCAACTAGCGACCGAGTGGGAGCAGTACTTC.

This clonotype appeared a few times. The rearrangement joins TRBV4-2 to TRBJ2-5; 7 nucleotides agree with TRBD2. J lost 4 bases, V lost 1 base, and 12 bases had no gene match. CDR3 length: 17 residues. Per germline, CDR1 LGHNA and CDR2 YNFKEQ. CDR3 sequence (DNA): TGTGCCAGCAGCCAAGGAAGTTGGGGGGGATTGTCAGAGACCCAGTACTTC. This encodes CASSQGSWGGLSETQYF.

The chain combines TRBV27 with TRBJ2-1; TRBD1 is a possible D gene (5 bases). The germline gives CDR1 MNHEY, CDR2 SMNVEV (reference sequence). V lost 4 bases and J 9 bases, leaving 16 bases between the germline ends. This CDR3 is built from 14 residues. The DNA for the CDR3 is TGTGCCAGCAGTTCAATCGAAACAGGCTCTGAGCAGTTCTTC. Translating gives CASSSIETGSEQFF.

This clonotype was seen a single time. This chain uses TRBV7-2 with TRBJ2-7, with D perhaps TRBD2 (6 bases). The J call may be in error: the DNA end matches TRBJ2-5 better. Germline loops: CDR1 SGHTA, CDR2 FQGNSA. The CDR3 contains 15 residues. The CDR3 DNA follows: TGTGCCAGCAGCTTAGGCAATTTTGGAGGGGAGACCCAGTACTTC. Its protein is CASSLGNFGGETQYF.

This chain joins TRBV2 and TRBJ2-2; maybe TRBD2 (5 bases). The CDR3 consists of 15 residues. Trimming cost V 6 bases and J 6 bases, with 17 bases left between them. Looked up from germline, CDR1 is SNHLY and CDR2 is FYNNEI. In nucleotides, the CDR3 is TGTGCCAGCAGCATATTGAAGACCGGGGCCGGGGAGCTGTTTTTT. Amino acids: CASSILKTGAGELFF.

This sequence joins TRBV27 and TRBJ2-7; 11 bases agree with TRBD2. V shed 5 bases, J shed 4 bases, and the junction held 7 bases outside the gene matches. CDR1 is MNHEY and CDR2 is SMNVEV in the germline V gene (reference sequence). The CDR3 sequence is 15 residues long. The CDR3 DNA is TGTGCCAGCAGTGCACTTAGCGGGAGGGATTACGAGCAGTACTTC. Encoded protein: CASSALSGRDYEQYF.

This sequence joins TRBV6-2 or TRBV6-3 and TRBJ2-1, with 9 bases that match TRBD2. V was clipped by 0 bases and J by 4 bases; unmatched bases: 10. This CDR3 contains 18 residues. Germline values: CDR1 MNHEY, CDR2 SVGEGT. DNA for the CDR3: TGTGCCAGCAGTTACTCGTCTCTAGCGGGGTATATTTACAATGAGCAGTTCTTC. Its protein product is CASSYSSLAGYIYNEQFF.

This clonotype was observed a few times. J is TRBJ2-1 and V is TRBV6-6; 7 bases align to TRBD2. The CDR3 covers 12 residues. The junction had 7 bases not matched to a gene; V was cut back by 8 bases and J by 9 bases. Per the germline V gene, CDR1 is MNHNY and CDR2 is SVGAGI (reference sequence). The CDR3 sequence: CASAREGSEQFF. The CDR3 region has the DNA TGTGCCAGCGCCAGGGAGGGGAGTGAGCAGTTCTTC.

The rearrangement joins TRBV29-1 to TRBJ1-1; 9 positions match TRBD1. Germline V CDR1 and CDR2: SQVTM, ANQGSEA. The CDR3 sequence is 14 residues long. Trimming cost V 5 bases and J 6 bases; bases outside gene matches: 10. The CDR3: CSVSQGARFPEAFF. The CDR3 region has the DNA TGCAGCGTTTCACAGGGGGCTCGTTTTCCTGAAGCTTTCTTT.

This clonotype was observed a few times. The genes are TRBV12-3 or TRBV12-4 and TRBJ1-2; a possible D gene is TRBD1 (5 bases). This CDR3 contains 15 residues. V gave up 5 bases and J gave up 4 bases, with 17 bases separating them. The CDR3 bases are TGTGCCAGCAGTGGGGGGGTAGGCAGGTCCTATGGCTACACCTTC. Protein sequence: CASSGGVGRSYGYTF.

This sequence joins TRBV3-1 and TRBJ2-5; D is perhaps TRBD1 (6 bases). Trimming removed 3 bases from V and 4 bases from J, with 18 bases in between. This CDR3 has 16 residues. CDR1 is LGHDT, CDR2 YNNKEL, per germline (reference sequence). CDR3 in amino acids: CASSQTWKQGRETQYF. The CDR3 bases are TGTGCCAGCAGCCAGACGTGGAAACAGGGACGAGAGACCCAGTACTTC.

The sample holds a few counts of this clonotype. The J gene is TRBJ2-5, the V gene TRBV25-1; D is unresolved. CDR3 length: 12 amino acids. V was shortened by 1 base and J by 4 bases, with 4 bases between the two germline ends. CDR1 and CDR2 (germline): MGHDK, SYGVNS. The CDR3 region has the DNA TGTGCCAGCAGTGAATTGCGAGAGACCCAGTACTTC. Protein product: CASSELRETQYF.

The rearrangement links TRBV12-3 or TRBV12-4 to TRBJ2-7; 7 positions match TRBD1. J was trimmed by 5 bases and V by 6 bases; bases with no gene match: 7. There are 13 residues in the CDR3. The CDR3 bases are TGTGCCAGCAGGAAGACAGGGACCCACGAGCAGTACTTC. This gives the protein CASRKTGTHEQYF.

The chain carries TRBV12-3 or TRBV12-4 and TRBJ2-7; a weak D match, TRBD1 (7 bases). Trimming took 8 bases from V and 3 from J, leaving 14 bases between them. The CDR3 has 13 residues. CDR3 region: CASGGTDDYEQYF. The CDR3 region has the DNA TGTGCCAGCGGAGGGACAGATGACTACGAGCAGTACTTC.

This clonotype was seen more than once but under ten times. CDR3: CASNSDADTQYF. The CDR3, as DNA: TGTGCCAGCAACTCCGACGCAGATACGCAGTATTTT. The gene calls are TRBV7-9 and TRBJ2-3; D is unresolved. Germline CDR1 and CDR2: SEHNR and FQNEAQ (reference sequence). This CDR3 spans 12 amino acids. The V and J ends lost 7 bases and 4 bases respectively, with 9 bases between them.

This clonotype occurred once. The chain recombines TRBV5-1 with TRBJ1-2; possible D gene TRBD1, 6 bases. Trimming shortened V by 0 bases and J by 8 bases, and 20 bases separated the two germline ends. This CDR3 contains 16 residues. Germline CDR1 and CDR2: SGHRS and YFSETQ. The CDR3 coding sequence is TGCGCCAGCAGCTTGGTAGTTGGCGGGAAGGGGGACGGCTACACCTTC. It is translated as CASSLVVGGKGDGYTF. Variable domain in full (rest from reference TRBV5-1 and TRBJ1-2): KAGVTQTPRYLIKTRGQQVTLSCSPISGHRSVSWYQQTPGQGLQFLFEYFSETQRNKGNFPGRFSGRQFSNSRSEMNVSTLELGDSALYLCASSLVVGGKGDGYTFGSGTRLTVV.

This clonotype has only a few counts. The chain uses TRBV5-1 and TRBJ2-7; 7 nucleotides align to TRBD1. Looked up from germline, CDR1 is SGHRS and CDR2 is YFSETQ. The V gene end was trimmed by 4 bases and the J gene end by 3 bases; junction bases not matched to a gene: 10. This CDR3 has 15 amino acids. The CDR3 DNA sequence: TGCGCCAGCAGCCTCAGACAGGGTCTAGGCTACGAGCAGTACTTC. Translating it yields CASSLRQGLGYEQYF. Using reference TRBV5-1 and TRBJ2-7 for the parts outside the CDR3, the full variable domain is KAGVTQTPRYLIKTRGQQVTLSCSPISGHRSVSWYQQTPGQGLQFLFEYFSETQRNKGNFPGRFSGRQFSNSRSEMNVSTLELGDSALYLCASSLRQGLGYEQYFGPGTRLTVT.

This sequence joins TRBV7-2 and TRBJ2-5; D might be TRBD2 (6 bases). Trimming removed 1 base from V and 4 bases from J, with 13 bases in between. This CDR3 is built from 15 residues. Germline CDR1 SGHTA, CDR2 FQGNSA. The CDR3 loop reads CASSLESGTGETQYF. CDR3 DNA sequence: TGTGCCAGCAGCTTAGAGTCGGGGACTGGAGAGACCCAGTACTTC.

V is TRBV5-1 and J is TRBJ2-5; no reliable D call. This CDR3 comprises 13 residues. In germline, CDR1 is SGHRS, CDR2 YFSETQ. With 8 bases removed from V and 3 bases from J, the gap between germline ends came to 14 bases. The CDR3: CASTLVAEETQYF. The CDR3 DNA reads as TGCGCCAGTACCCTAGTGGCAGAAGAGACCCAGTACTTC.

The chain couples TRBV11-1 to TRBJ2-1, with D perhaps matching TRBD1 (6 bases). CDR1 and CDR2 from the germline V gene are SGHAT and FQDESV (reference sequence). V dropped 8 bases and J dropped 8 bases, with 13 bases sitting between them. There are 12 residues in the CDR3. The CDR3 is CASGGGIDEQFF. CDR3 DNA sequence: TGTGCCAGCGGGGGCGGTATCGATGAGCAGTTCTTC.